Sequencing of this T cell receptor (beta chain) was carried out in a study of blood T cell repertoires in COVID-19. This clone came up a few times. The length of the CDR3 is 14 residues. Trimming took off 3 bases at V and 8 bases at J, with 11 bases between the two ends. CDR1 and CDR2 from the germline V gene are SGHAT and FQNNGV. Method: immunoSEQ multiplex PCR; TCRdb's copy keeps in-frame clones and lacks some. The repertoire holds roughly 390,000 clones, with roughly 85% as singletons. The chain has TRBV11-2 and TRBJ1-6; D gene unclear. The receptor comes from a woman in her late teens or twenties with acute or convalescent COVID-19. The sample consisted of peripheral blood. The chain's CDR3 is CASSFAHLDSPLHF. The CDR3 nucleotides are TGTGCCAGCAGCTTCGCGCATCTTGATTCACCCCTCCACTTT.